This T cell receptor beta chain was found in a study of cytomegalovirus exposure and HLA in healthy donors. Study overall: From donors who were HLA-typed, an early data release held around 85 million unique TCRs.

This CDR3 is built from 12 residues. Germline CDR1 and CDR2: MNHEY and SVGAGI. V dropped 5 bases and J dropped 8 bases, with 9 bases sitting between them. The PCR ran on 60 Vbeta and 13 Jbeta primers. Only in-frame clones appear in the TCRdb table, and some are missing; sequencing was by immunoSEQ multiplex PCR. The sample carries 140,000 to 150,000 clones, approximately 70% recorded once. The sample consisted of PBMCs. The receptor was isolated from a woman aged 55-75 years in good health and CMV-seronegative. The chain couples TRBV6-5 to TRBJ1-4; unclear D gene. The DNA for the CDR3 is TGTGCCAGCAGTCCATTCGGGGAAAAACTGTTTTTT. It specifies CASSPFGEKLFF.